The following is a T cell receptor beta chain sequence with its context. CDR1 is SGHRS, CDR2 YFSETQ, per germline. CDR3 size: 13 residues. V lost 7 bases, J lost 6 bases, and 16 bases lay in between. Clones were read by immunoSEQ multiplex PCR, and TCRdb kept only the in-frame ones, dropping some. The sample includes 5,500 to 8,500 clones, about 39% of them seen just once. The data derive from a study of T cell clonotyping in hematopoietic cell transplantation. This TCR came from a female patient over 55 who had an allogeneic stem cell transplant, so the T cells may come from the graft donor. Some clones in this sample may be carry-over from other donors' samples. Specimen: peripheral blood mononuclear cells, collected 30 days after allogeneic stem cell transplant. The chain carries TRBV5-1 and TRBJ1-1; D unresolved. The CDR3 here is CASGEGTGPEAFF. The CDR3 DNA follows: TGCGCCAGCGGCGAGGGTACTGGGCCTGAAGCTTTCTTT. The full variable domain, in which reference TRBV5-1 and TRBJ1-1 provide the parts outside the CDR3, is KAGVTQTPRYLIKTRGQQVTLSCSPISGHRSVSWYQQTPGQGLQFLFEYFSETQRNKGNFPGRFSGRQFSNSRSEMNVSTLELGDSALYLCASGEGTGPEAFFGQGTRLTVV.